These 11 T cell receptor beta chains share one sample of origin, sequenced in a study of beta chain features in type 1 diabetes. Expressed TCRB transcripts got sequenced, as all isolated RNA was reverse transcribed. Repertoires were generated with immunoSEQ multiplex PCR, while TCRdb's copy carries only in-frame clones and drops some. The table shows a few hundred thousand clones, with 12% to 15% occurring only once. Sequencing used central memory CD4+ T cells from blood. Every receptor here comes from a young man in good health.

This clone was seen more than once but under ten times. This sequence joins TRBV19 and TRBJ2-1, with D possibly matching TRBD1 (7 bases). CDR3 length: 16 residues. Between the trimmed V and J ends, which lost 4 bases and 3 bases, there was a span of 16 bases. CDR1 is LNHDA, CDR2 SQIVND, per germline (reference sequence). CDR3 nucleotides: TGTGCCAGTAGTACCGCGGGACAGATAATCTACAATGAGCAGTTCTTC. It specifies CASSTAGQIIYNEQFF.

The chain recombines TRBV18 with TRBJ2-7, with 11 nucleotides matching TRBD1. This CDR3 region has 15 residues. Germline trimming cut 4 bases from V and 3 bases from J; bases unmatched to any gene: 5. CDR1 and CDR2 (germline): KGHSH, LQKENI. The CDR3 is CASSQAGTGGYEQYF. The CDR3 DNA follows: TGTGCCAGCTCACAAGCCGGGACAGGGGGCTACGAGCAGTACTTC.

This chain links TRBV11-2 with TRBJ1-4, with D unresolved. In germline, CDR1 is SGHAT, CDR2 FQNNGV. The ends were cut back, 0 bases at V and 0 bases at J, with 2 bases in the middle. The CDR3 spans 14 residues. The CDR3: CASSLDPTNEKLFF. The CDR3 DNA reads as TGTGCCAGCAGCTTAGACCCAACTAATGAAAAACTGTTTTTT.

The V and J genes are TRBV7-7 and TRBJ1-6, with D perhaps matching TRBD1 (5 bases). The length of the CDR3 is 13 residues. Germline values: CDR1 SSHAT, CDR2 FNYEAQ (reference sequence). V was cut by 5 bases and J by 7 bases, with 9 bases left in between. For the CDR3, the DNA is TGTGCCAGCAGCCTCGGGGCCAATTCACCCCTCCACTTT. It encodes CASSLGANSPLHF.

This clone showed up just a few times. The chain couples TRBV29-1 to TRBJ2-1; D ambiguous. This CDR3 region has 11 residues. Germline CDR1 reads SQVTM; CDR2 reads ANQGSEA. CDR3 bases: TGCACCGGGTCCCACTTAAATGAGCAGTTCTTC. It translates to CTGSHLNEQFF.

This clone was detected only a few times. Here the CDR3 reads CASSQAGTDTQYF. In DNA, the CDR3 is TGTGCCAGCAGCCAAGCCGGGACGGATACGCAGTATTTT. The rearrangement uses TRBV5-4 and TRBJ2-3; D could derive from TRBD1 or TRBD2 (5 bases each). Trimming stripped 4 bases from V and 6 bases from J, with 12 bases between. Germline V gene data show CDR1 as SGHNT and CDR2 as YYREEE (reference sequence). This CDR3 has 13 residues. Based on the CDR3 plus reference TRBV5-4 and TRBJ2-3, the full variable domain is ETGVTQSPTHLIKTRGQQVTLRCSSQSGHNTVSWYQQALGQGPQFIFQYYREEENGRGNFPPRFSGLQFPNYSSELNVNALELDDSALYLCASSQAGTDTQYFGPGTRLTVL.

This clone was observed a few times. This chain connects TRBV7-3 to TRBJ2-1, with D uncertain. The CDR3 runs 16 residues. V lost 2 bases and J lost 4, with 15 bases in between. Germline CDR1 and CDR2: SGHTA and FQGTGA. The CDR3 loop reads CASSLSPHPPYNEQFF. The CDR3 nucleotides read TGTGCCAGCAGCTTATCCCCACACCCTCCTTACAATGAGCAGTTCTTC.

V and J are TRBV7-2 and TRBJ2-5; perhaps TRBD1 as D (5 bases). The germline V gene encodes CDR1 SGHTA and CDR2 FQGNSA. The V gene lost 2 bases and the J gene lost 4 bases, with 11 bases spanning the gap. CDR3 length: 14 residues. The DNA of the CDR3 is TGTGCCAGCAGCTTATCAGGGTTCCGAGAGACCCAGTACTTC. Its translation is CASSLSGFRETQYF.

The V gene is TRBV10-3, the J gene TRBJ2-3; 7 bases align to TRBD2. Germline V CDR1 and CDR2: ENHRY, SYGVKD. J lost 0 bases, V lost 1 base, and 4 bases had no gene match. The CDR3 is made up of 16 amino acids. CDR3 DNA sequence: TGTGCCATCAGTGAGTTTGCGGGGGAGAGCACAGATACGCAGTATTTT. Amino acid sequence: CAISEFAGESTDTQYF.

This clone was observed a few times. The chain uses TRBV11-2 and TRBJ2-3; D may be TRBD1 or TRBD2 (6 bases each). Germline V gene data show CDR1 as SGHAT and CDR2 as FQNNGV. The CDR3 is 19 amino acids. V was trimmed by 5 bases and J by 6 bases, leaving 30 bases between them. As DNA, the CDR3 is TGTGCCAGCAGCCCTGCCTTGGAACGGGGGCGCCAGAGGAGGGATACGCAGTATTTT. It specifies CASSPALERGRQRRDTQYF.

This clone has ten or more counts. The V gene is TRBV21-1, the J gene TRBJ2-3. TRBV21-1 corresponds to a pseudogene. The CDR3 is 13 residues long. CDR3 sequence (DNA): TGTGCCAGCAGCAAGGGGGTTTGGGATACGCAGTATTTT. Its translation: CASSKGVWDTQYF.